This T cell receptor (beta chain) was sequenced in a study of cytomegalovirus exposure and HLA in healthy donors. The CDR3 extends over 14 amino acids. Germline-derived CDR1 and CDR2 are SGDLS and YYNGEE. V was cut by 2 bases and J by 5 bases, with 13 bases left in between. The PCR had 60 Vbeta and 13 Jbeta primers. This table comes from immunoSEQ multiplex PCR, and its TCRdb copy is limited to in-frame clones, with some not included. The sample lists around 67,000 clones; 55% to 70% were seen once. The TCR was taken from a woman aged 50 to 60 in good health and CMV-seronegative. The rearrangement uses TRBV9 and TRBJ2-5; possible D gene TRBD2, 5 bases. Sequenced input: PBMCs. The CDR3 sequence is CASSVRGSGETQYF. The CDR3 DNA follows: TGTGCCAGCAGCGTTCGAGGGAGTGGGGAGACCCAGTACTTC.